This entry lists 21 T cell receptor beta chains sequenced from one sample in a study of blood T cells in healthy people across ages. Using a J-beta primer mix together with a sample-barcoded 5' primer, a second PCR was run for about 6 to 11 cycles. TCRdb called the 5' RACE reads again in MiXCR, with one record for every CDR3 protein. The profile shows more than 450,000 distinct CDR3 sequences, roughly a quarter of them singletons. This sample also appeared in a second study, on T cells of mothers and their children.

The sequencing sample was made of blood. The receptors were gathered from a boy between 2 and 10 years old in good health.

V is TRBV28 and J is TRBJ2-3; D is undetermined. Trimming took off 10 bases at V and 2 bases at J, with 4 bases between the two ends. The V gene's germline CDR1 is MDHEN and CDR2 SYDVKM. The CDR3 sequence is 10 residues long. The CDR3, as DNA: TGTGCCACCAACACAGATACGCAGTATTTT. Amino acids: CATNTDTQYF.

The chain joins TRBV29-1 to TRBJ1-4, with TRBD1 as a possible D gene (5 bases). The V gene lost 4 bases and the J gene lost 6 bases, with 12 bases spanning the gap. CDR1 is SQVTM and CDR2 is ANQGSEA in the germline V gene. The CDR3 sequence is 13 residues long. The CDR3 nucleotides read TGCAGCGTTGTGTCCAGGGATGATGAAAAACTGTTTTTT. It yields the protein CSVVSRDDEKLFF. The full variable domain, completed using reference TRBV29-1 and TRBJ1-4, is SAVISQKPSRDICQRGTSLTIQCQVDSQVTMMFWYRQQPGQSLTLIATANQGSEATYESGFVIDKFPISRPNLTFSTLTVSNMSPEDSSIYLCSVVSRDDEKLFFGSGTQLSVL.

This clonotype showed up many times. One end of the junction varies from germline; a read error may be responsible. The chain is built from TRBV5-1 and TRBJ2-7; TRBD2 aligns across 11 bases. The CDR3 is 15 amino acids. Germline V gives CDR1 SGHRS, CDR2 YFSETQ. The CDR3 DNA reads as TGTGCCAGCAGCTTAGGACTAGCGGGCCCCTACGAGCAGTACTTC. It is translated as CASSLGLAGPYEQYF. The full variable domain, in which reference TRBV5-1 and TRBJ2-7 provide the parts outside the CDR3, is KAGVTQTPRYLIKTRGQQVTLSCSPISGHRSVSWYQQTPGQGLQFLFEYFSETQRNKGNFPGRFSGRQFSNSRSEMNVSTLELGDSALYLCASSLGLAGPYEQYFGPGTRLTVT.

This chain's CDR3 is CSVESVEVETQYF. The CDR3 region has the DNA TGCAGCGTAGAGTCTGTGGAGGTAGAGACCCAGTACTTC. The rearrangement joins TRBV29-1 to TRBJ2-5; D is possibly TRBD2 (5 bases). CDR1 and CDR2 from the germline V gene are SQVTM and ANQGSEA. V lost 6 bases, J lost 4 bases, and 15 bases lay in between. The CDR3 spans 13 residues. Variable domain in full (rest from reference TRBV29-1 and TRBJ2-5): SAVISQKPSRDICQRGTSLTIQCQVDSQVTMMFWYRQQPGQSLTLIATANQGSEATYESGFVIDKFPISRPNLTFSTLTVSNMSPEDSSIYLCSVESVEVETQYFGPGTRLLVL.

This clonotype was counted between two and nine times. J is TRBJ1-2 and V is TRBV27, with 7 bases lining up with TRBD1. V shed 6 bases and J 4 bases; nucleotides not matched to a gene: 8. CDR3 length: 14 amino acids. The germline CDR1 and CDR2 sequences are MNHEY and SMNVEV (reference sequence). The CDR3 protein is CASRADRSRYGYTF. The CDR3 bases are TGTGCCAGCAGAGCGGACAGGAGCCGCTATGGCTACACCTTC.

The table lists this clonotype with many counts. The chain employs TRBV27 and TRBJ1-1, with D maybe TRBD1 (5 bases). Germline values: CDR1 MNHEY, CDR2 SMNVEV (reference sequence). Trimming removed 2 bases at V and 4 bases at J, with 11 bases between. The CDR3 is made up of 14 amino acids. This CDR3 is CASSLVGGGTEAFF. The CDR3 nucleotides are TGTGCCAGCAGTTTAGTGGGCGGGGGCACTGAAGCTTTCTTT.

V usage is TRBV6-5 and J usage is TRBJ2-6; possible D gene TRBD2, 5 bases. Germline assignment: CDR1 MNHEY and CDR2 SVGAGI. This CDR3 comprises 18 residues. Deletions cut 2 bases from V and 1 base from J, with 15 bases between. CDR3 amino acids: CASSYRGIALSGANVLTF. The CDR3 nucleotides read TGTGCCAGCAGTTACCGGGGAATAGCTTTATCTGGGGCCAACGTCCTGACTTTC.

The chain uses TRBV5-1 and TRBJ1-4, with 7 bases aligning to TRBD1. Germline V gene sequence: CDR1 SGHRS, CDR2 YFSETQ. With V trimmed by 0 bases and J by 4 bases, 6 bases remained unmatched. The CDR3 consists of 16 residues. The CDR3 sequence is CASSLGPGTVNEKLFF. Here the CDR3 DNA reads TGCGCCAGCAGCTTGGGGCCCGGGACAGTTAATGAAAAACTGTTTTTT. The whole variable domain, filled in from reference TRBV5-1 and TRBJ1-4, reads KAGVTQTPRYLIKTRGQQVTLSCSPISGHRSVSWYQQTPGQGLQFLFEYFSETQRNKGNFPGRFSGRQFSNSRSEMNVSTLELGDSALYLCASSLGPGTVNEKLFFGSGTQLSVL.

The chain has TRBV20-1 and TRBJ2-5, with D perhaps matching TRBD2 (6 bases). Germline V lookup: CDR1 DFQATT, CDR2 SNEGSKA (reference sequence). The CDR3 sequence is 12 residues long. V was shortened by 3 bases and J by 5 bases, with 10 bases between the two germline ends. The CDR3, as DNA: TGCAGTGCTAGGGCCCTAGCGGAGACCCAGTACTTC. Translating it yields CSARALAETQYF.

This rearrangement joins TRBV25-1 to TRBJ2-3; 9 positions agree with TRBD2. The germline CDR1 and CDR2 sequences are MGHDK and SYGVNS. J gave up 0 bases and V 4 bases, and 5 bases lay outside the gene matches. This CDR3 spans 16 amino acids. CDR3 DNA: TGTGCCAGCAGTGTGGGAGCGGGGGGAAGCACAGATACGCAGTATTTT. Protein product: CASSVGAGGSTDTQYF.

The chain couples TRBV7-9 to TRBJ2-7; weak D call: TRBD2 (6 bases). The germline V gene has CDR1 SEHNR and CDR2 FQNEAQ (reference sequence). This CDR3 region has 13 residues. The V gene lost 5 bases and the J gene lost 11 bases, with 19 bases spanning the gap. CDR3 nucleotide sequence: TGTGCCAGCAGCGAGGGTTGGCGCAGGAGGGAGTACTTC. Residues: CASSEGWRRREYF. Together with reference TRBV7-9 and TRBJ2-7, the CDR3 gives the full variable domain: DTGVSQNPRHKITKRGQNVTFRCDPISEHNRLYWYRQTLGQGPEFLTYFQNEAQLEKSRLLSDRFSAERPKGSFSTLEIQRTEQGDSAMYLCASSEGWRRREYFGPGTRLTVT.

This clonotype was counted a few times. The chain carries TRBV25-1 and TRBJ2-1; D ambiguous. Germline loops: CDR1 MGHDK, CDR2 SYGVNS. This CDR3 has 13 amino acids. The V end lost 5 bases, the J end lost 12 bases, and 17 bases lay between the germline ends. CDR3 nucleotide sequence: TGTGCCAGCAGTCCGAATGGGGATTACGTGCAGTTCTTC. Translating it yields CASSPNGDYVQFF.

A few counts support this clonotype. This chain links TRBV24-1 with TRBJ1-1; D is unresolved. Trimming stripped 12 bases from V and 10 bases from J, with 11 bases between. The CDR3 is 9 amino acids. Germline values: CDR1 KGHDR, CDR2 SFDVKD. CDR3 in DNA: TGTGCCGAGTGGGCGGGAGCTTTCTTT. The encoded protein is CAEWAGAFF.

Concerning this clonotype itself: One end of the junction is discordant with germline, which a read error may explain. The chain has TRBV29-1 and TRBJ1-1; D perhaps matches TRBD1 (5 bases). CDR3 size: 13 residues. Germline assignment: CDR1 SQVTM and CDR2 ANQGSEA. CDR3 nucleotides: TGCAGCGTTAAGGGGCGGATGAACACTGAAGCTATCTTT. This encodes CSVKGRMNTEAIF. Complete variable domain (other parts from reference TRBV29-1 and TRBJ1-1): SAVISQKPSRDICQRGTSLTIQCQVDSQVTMMFWYRQQPGQSLTLIATANQGSEATYESGFVIDKFPISRPNLTFSTLTVSNMSPEDSSIYLCSVKGRMNTEAIFGQGTRLTVV.

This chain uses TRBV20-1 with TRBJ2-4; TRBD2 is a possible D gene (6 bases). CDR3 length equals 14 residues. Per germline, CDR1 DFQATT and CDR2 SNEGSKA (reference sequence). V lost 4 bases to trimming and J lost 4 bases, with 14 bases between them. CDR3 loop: CSAIRSGEKNIQYF. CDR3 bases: TGCAGTGCTATCCGTAGCGGAGAAAAAAACATTCAGTACTTC.

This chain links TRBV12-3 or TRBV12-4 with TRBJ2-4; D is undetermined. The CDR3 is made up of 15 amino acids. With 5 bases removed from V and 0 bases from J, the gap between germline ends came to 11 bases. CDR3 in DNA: TGTGCCAGCAGTCCCGTATGGCTAGCCAAAAACATTCAGTACTTC. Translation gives CASSPVWLAKNIQYF.

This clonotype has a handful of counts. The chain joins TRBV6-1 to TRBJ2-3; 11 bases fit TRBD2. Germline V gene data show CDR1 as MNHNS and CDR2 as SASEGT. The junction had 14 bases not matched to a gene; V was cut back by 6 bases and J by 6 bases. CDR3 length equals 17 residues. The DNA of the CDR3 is TGTGCCAGCAGACCTACTATAGCGGGGGGGCAATGGGATACGCAGTATTTT. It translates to CASRPTIAGGQWDTQYF.

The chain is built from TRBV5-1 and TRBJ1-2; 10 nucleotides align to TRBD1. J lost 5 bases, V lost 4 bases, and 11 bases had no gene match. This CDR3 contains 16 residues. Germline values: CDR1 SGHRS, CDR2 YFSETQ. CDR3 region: CASSLSPGQGNYGYTF. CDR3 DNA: TGCGCCAGCAGCCTATCTCCGGGACAGGGGAATTATGGCTACACCTTC.

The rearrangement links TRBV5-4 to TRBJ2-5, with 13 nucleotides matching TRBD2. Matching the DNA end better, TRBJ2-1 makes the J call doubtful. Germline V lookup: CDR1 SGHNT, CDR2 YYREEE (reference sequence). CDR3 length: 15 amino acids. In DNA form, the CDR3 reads TGTGCCAGCAGCTTGGGACTAGCGGGAGGAGTTGAGCAGTTCTTC. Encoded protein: CASSLGLAGGVEQFF.

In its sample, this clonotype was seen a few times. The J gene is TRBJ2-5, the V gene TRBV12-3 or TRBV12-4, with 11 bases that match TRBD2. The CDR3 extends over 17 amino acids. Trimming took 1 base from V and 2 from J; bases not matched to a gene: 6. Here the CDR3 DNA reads TGTGCCAGCAGTTTAGGAAGCGGGACTAGCGGACAAGAGACCCAGTACTTC. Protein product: CASSLGSGTSGQETQYF.

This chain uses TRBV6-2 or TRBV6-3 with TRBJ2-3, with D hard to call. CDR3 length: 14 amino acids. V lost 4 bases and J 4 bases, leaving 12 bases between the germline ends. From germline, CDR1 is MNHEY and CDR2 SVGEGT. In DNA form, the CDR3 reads TGTGCCAGCAGTTCTTTTCGGGTATCAGATACGCAGTATTTT. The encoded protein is CASSSFRVSDTQYF.